This T cell receptor beta chain appears in the sequencing data of a study of T cells in Graves' hyperthyroidism and ophthalmopathy. The overall study: Upon initial diagnosis and before any treatment, peripheral blood was collected. Notes on the study in general: The model predicted ophthalmopathy a median roughly six months before onset.

The germline V and J ends were trimmed by 6 bases and 7 bases, with 13 bases remaining between them. Germline values: CDR1 MNHNS, CDR2 SASEGT. The CDR3 extends over 13 amino acids. Disease lasting under 3 months, a NOSPECS grade of at least 4, and a Clinical Activity Score of at least 3 were features of the ophthalmopathy patients. Diagnoses were made from clinical symptoms, serum measures (thyroxine and TRAb), thyroid ultrasound and orbital computed tomography. Template material for amplifying TCR beta CDR3 regions consisted of RNA transcripts. When the TCR CDR3 underwent first-round RT-PCR, the HTBI primer set was used. TCRdb re-derived calls from the multiplex PCR reads in MiXCR, one entry per CDR3 protein. The sample holds 450,000 to 550,000 distinct CDR3 sequences, approximately 24% seen once. This clonotype was counted at least ten times. Its specificity is not known.

The sequencing input was blood. The source of this sequence is a woman aged 25-40 years with Graves' ophthalmopathy. This rearrangement joins TRBV6-1 to TRBJ1-5; no reliable D call. CDR3 protein: CASSQISYQPQHF. CDR3 DNA: TGTGCCAGCAGCCAAATTTCCTACCAGCCCCAGCATTTT.